These T cell receptor beta chains were read from a single sample in a study of breast tumors, draining lymph nodes, adjacent tissues. In TCRdb, the multiplex PCR reads were re-called with MiXCR into one record per CDR3 protein. The sample lists 150,000 to 200,000 distinct CDR3 sequences, roughly 30% occurring once. Sequencing was performed on axillary lymph node tissue. The receptors here all came from a female donor with breast cancer. Some clones in this sample may be carry-over from other donors' samples. CDR3s include the opening cysteine and the closing phenylalanine or tryptophan. Fields, in order: D gene, CDR3 length, clone size, V gene, J gene, CDR3 DNA, CDR3 protein. D genes are given only for firm matches. Some rows mark clone size as missing; the rest say once, few, many or name a class of expanded clone.

d_gene: NA
len: 14
abundance: many
v_gene: TRBV10-3
j_gene: TRBJ2-7
CDR3nt: TGTGCCATCAGTGACGGGACCGGGGGTGACGAGCAGTACTTC
CDR3aa: CAISDGTGGDEQYF

d_gene: TRBD2
len: 16
abundance: NA
v_gene: TRBV9
j_gene: TRBJ2-5
CDR3nt: TGTGCCAGCAGTGCTAGCGGGGCGGGTTATAGGGAGACCCAGTACTTC
CDR3aa: CASSASGAGYRETQYF

d_gene: NA
len: 13
abundance: many
v_gene: TRBV9
j_gene: TRBJ1-2
CDR3nt: TGTGCCAGCAGCCGGGATACTAACTATGGCTACACCTTC
CDR3aa: CASSRDTNYGYTF

d_gene: TRBD2
len: 18
abundance: many
v_gene: TRBV19
j_gene: TRBJ2-3
CDR3nt: TGTGCCAGTAGTATAGGTTTGGCGGGAGGGATGGTTGCAGATACGCAGTATTTT
CDR3aa: CASSIGLAGGMVADTQYF

d_gene: NA
len: 14
abundance: many
v_gene: TRBV12-3/TRBV12-4
j_gene: TRBJ2-3
CDR3nt: TGTGCCAGCAGTAGACTAGGATACACAGATACGCAGTATTTT
CDR3aa: CASSRLGYTDTQYF

d_gene: NA
len: 15
abundance: NA
v_gene: TRBV9
j_gene: TRBJ1-2
CDR3nt: TGTGCCAGCAGCGCCGGGACGAGGGGCAACTATGGCTACACCTTC
CDR3aa: CASSAGTRGNYGYTF

d_gene: NA
len: 14
abundance: many
v_gene: TRBV7-2
j_gene: TRBJ1-2
CDR3nt: TGTGCCAGCAGCTTAGATGGGGACGGCTATGGCTACACCTTC
CDR3aa: CASSLDGDGYGYTF

d_gene: NA
len: 12
abundance: NA
v_gene: TRBV20-1
j_gene: TRBJ2-1
CDR3nt: TGCAGTGCTAGAGCCGCCCTAGATGAGCAGTTCTTC
CDR3aa: CSARAALDEQFF

d_gene: NA
len: 14
abundance: many
v_gene: TRBV6-5
j_gene: TRBJ2-7
CDR3nt: TGTGCCAGCAGCACGCGGGGATTCGGGTCCGAGCAGTACTTC
CDR3aa: CASSTRGFGSEQYF

d_gene: NA
len: 12
abundance: few
v_gene: TRBV27
j_gene: TRBJ2-7
CDR3nt: TGTGCCAGCAGCGACAGGACCTACGAGCAGTACTTC
CDR3aa: CASSDRTYEQYF

d_gene: NA
len: 16
abundance: NA
v_gene: TRBV29-1
j_gene: TRBJ2-1
CDR3nt: TGCAGCGCCCAGTCCAGGGGTAGAACCGTTCGGAATGAGCAGTTCTTC
CDR3aa: CSAQSRGRTVRNEQFF

d_gene: NA
len: 16
abundance: NA
v_gene: TRBV6-1
j_gene: TRBJ1-1
CDR3nt: TGTGCCAGCAGTGATAGGTGGCGGATCATGAACACTGAAGCTTTCTTT
CDR3aa: CASSDRWRIMNTEAFF

d_gene: NA
len: 13
abundance: many
v_gene: TRBV9
j_gene: TRBJ2-7
CDR3nt: TGTGCCAGCAGCCCCCGACAGACTTACGAGCAGTACTTC
CDR3aa: CASSPRQTYEQYF

d_gene: NA
len: 12
abundance: many
v_gene: TRBV20-1
j_gene: TRBJ2-1
CDR3nt: TGCAGTGCGGGAGTGGGGATCGATGAGCAGTTCTTC
CDR3aa: CSAGVGIDEQFF

d_gene: NA
len: 12
abundance: NA
v_gene: TRBV7-9
j_gene: TRBJ2-2
CDR3nt: TGTGCCAGCAGCGCCCGGGACGGGGAGCTGTTTTTT
CDR3aa: CASSARDGELFF

d_gene: TRBD2
len: 17
abundance: many
v_gene: TRBV6-6
j_gene: TRBJ2-7
CDR3nt: TGTGCCAGCAGTTACACACGGGGACTAGCGGTGACCTACGAGCAGTACTTC
CDR3aa: CASSYTRGLAVTYEQYF

d_gene: TRBD1
len: 14
abundance: NA
v_gene: TRBV10-1
j_gene: TRBJ1-6
CDR3nt: TGCGCCAGCAGAGGACAGGGGCACAATTCACCCCTCCACTTT
CDR3aa: CASRGQGHNSPLHF